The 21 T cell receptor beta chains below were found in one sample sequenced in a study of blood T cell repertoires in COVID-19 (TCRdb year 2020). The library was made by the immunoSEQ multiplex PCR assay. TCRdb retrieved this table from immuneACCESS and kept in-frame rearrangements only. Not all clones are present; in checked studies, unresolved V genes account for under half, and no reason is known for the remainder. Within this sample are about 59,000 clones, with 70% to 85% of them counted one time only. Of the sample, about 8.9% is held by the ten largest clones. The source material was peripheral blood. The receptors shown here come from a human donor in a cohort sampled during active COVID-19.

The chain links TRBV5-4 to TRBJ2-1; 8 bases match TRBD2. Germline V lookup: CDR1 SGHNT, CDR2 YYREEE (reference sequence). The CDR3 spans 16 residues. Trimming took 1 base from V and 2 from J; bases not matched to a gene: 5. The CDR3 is CASSLNSGAAYNEQFF. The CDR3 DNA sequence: TGTGCCAGCAGCTTGAATAGCGGGGCTGCCTACAATGAGCAGTTCTTC.

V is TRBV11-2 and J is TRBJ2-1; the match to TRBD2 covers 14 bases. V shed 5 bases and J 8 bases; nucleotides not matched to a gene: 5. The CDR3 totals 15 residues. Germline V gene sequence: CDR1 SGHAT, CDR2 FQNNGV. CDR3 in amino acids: CASSPGLAGVDEQFF. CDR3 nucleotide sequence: TGTGCCAGCAGCCCGGGACTAGCGGGAGTGGATGAGCAGTTCTTC. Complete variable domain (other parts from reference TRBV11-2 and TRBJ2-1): EAGVAQSPRYKIIEKRQSVAFWCNPISGHATLYWYQQILGQGPKLLIQFQNNGVVDDSQLPKDRFSAERLKGVDSTLKIQPAKLEDSAVYLCASSPGLAGVDEQFFGPGTRLTVL.

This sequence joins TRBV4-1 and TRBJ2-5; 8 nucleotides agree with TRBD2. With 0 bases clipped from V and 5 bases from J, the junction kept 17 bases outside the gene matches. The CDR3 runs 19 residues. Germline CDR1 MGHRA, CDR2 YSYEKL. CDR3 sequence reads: CASSQEWPSGRTFTETQYF. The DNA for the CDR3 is TGCGCCAGCAGCCAAGAGTGGCCTAGCGGGCGAACATTTACGGAGACCCAGTACTTC.

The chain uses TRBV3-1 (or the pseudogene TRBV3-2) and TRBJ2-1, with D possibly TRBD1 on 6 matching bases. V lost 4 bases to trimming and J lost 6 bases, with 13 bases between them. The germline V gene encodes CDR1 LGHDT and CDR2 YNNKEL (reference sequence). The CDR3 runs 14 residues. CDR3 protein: CASSLAGQRNEQFF. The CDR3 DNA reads TGTGCCAGCAGCCTAGCTGGACAGCGCAATGAGCAGTTCTTC.

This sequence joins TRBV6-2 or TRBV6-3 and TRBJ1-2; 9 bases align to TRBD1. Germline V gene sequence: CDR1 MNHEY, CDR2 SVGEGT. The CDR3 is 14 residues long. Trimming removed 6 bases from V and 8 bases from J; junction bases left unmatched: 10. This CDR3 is CASSRTGTGNGYTF. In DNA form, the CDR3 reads TGTGCCAGCAGCCGAACCGGGACAGGGAACGGCTACACCTTC.

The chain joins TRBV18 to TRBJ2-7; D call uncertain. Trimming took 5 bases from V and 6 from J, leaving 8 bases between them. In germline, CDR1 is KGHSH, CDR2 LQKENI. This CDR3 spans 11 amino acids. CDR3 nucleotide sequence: TGTGCCAGCTCATCTGGGCCCGAGCAGTACTTC. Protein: CASSSGPEQYF.

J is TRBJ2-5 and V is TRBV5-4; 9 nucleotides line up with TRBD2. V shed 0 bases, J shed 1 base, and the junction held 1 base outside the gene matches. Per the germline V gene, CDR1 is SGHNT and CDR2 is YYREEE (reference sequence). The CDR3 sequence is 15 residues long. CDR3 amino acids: CASSLASGTQETQYF. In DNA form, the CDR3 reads TGTGCCAGCAGCTTGGCTAGCGGGACCCAAGAGACCCAGTACTTC.

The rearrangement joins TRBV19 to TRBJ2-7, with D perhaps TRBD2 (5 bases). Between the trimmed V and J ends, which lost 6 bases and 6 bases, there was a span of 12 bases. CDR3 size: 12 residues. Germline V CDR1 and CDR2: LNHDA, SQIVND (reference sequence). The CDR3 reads CASSGRGSEQYF. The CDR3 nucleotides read TGTGCCAGTAGCGGCCGTGGGAGCGAGCAGTACTTC.

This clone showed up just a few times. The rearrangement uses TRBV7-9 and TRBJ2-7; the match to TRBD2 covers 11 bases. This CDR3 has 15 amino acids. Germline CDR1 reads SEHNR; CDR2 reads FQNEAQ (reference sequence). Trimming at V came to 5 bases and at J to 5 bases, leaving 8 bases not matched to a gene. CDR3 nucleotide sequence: TGTGCCAGCAGCGCGGCTAGCGGGAGGCCCCACGAGCAGTACTTC. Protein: CASSAASGRPHEQYF.

The CDR3 bases are TGTGCCAGCAGCCCTCCGCGACTAAGCACAGATACGCAGTATTTT. This gives the protein CASSPPRLSTDTQYF. The rearrangement uses TRBV7-9 and TRBJ2-3; perhaps TRBD2 as D (5 bases). This CDR3 is 15 amino acids long. Between the trimmed V and J ends, which lost 5 bases and 0 bases, there was a span of 12 bases. Looked up from germline, CDR1 is SEHNR and CDR2 is FQNEAQ (reference sequence).

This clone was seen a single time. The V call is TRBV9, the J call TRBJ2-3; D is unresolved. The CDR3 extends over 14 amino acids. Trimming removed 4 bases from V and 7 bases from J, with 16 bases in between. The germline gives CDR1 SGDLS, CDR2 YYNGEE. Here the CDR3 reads CASSPHVGSYTQYF. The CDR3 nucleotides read TGTGCCAGCAGCCCCCACGTGGGCTCATATACGCAGTATTTT.

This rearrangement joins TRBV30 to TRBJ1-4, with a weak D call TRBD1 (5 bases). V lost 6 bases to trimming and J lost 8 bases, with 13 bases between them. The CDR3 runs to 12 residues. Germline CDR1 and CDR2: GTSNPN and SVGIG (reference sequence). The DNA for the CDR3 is TGTGCCTGCCAGGGTCTGGAGGAAAAACTGTTTTTT. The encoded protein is CACQGLEEKLFF.

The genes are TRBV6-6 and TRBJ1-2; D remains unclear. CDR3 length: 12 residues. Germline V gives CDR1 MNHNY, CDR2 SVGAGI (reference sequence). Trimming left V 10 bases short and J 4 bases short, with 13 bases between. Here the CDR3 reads CATPGGPYGYTF. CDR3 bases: TGTGCCACCCCCGGAGGACCCTATGGCTACACCTTC.

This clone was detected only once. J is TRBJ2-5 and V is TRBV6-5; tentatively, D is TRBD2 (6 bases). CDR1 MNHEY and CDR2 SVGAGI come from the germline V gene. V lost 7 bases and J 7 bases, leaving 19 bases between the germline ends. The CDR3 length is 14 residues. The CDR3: CASILRRDGGTQYF. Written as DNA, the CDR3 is TGTGCCAGCATCCTACGGCGGGACGGGGGGACCCAGTACTTC.

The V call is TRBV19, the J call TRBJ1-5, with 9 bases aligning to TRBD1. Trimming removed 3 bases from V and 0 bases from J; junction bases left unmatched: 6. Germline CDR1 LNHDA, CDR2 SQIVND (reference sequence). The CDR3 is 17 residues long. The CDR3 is CASSIADRGYSNQPQHF. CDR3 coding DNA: TGTGCCAGTAGTATTGCGGACAGGGGCTATAGCAATCAGCCCCAGCATTTT.

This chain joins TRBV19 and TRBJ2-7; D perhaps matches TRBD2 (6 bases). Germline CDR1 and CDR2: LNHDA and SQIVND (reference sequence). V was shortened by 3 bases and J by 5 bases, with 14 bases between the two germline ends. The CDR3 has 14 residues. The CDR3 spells CASSIGGRMDEQYF. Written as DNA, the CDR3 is TGTGCCAGTAGTATCGGGGGACGGATGGACGAGCAGTACTTC.

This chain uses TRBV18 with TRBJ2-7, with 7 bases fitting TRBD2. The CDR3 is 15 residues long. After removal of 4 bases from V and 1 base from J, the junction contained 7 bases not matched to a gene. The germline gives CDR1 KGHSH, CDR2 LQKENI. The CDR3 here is CASSRRTSDSYEQYF. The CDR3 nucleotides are TGTGCCAGCTCACGTAGGACTAGTGATTCCTACGAGCAGTACTTC.

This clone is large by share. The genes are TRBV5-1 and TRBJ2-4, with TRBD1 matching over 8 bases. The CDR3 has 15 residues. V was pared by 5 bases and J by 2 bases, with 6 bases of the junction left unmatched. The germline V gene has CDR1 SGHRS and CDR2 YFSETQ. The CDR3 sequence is CASRITGGSKNIQYF. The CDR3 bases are TGCGCCAGCAGGATTACAGGGGGATCCAAAAACATTCAGTACTTC.

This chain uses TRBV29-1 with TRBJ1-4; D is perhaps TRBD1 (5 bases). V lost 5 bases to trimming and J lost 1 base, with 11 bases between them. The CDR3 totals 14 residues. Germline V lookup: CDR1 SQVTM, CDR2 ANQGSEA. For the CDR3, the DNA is TGCAGCGTTCCCCTCCAGGGAACTAATGAAAAACTGTTTTTT. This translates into CSVPLQGTNEKLFF.

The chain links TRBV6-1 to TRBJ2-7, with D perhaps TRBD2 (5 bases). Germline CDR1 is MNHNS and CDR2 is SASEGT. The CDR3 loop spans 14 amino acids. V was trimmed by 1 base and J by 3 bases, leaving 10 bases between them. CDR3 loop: CASSEGPEGYEQYF. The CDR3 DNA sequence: TGTGCCAGCAGTGAAGGCCCCGAGGGCTACGAGCAGTACTTC.

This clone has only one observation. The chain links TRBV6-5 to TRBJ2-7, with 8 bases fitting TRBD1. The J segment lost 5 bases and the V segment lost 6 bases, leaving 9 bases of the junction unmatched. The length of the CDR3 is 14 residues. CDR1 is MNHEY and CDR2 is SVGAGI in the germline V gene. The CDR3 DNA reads TGTGCCAGCAGAATGGACAGGGCCCCGAACGAGCAGTACTTC. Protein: CASRMDRAPNEQYF.